Here is one T cell receptor (beta chain) with its context. This clonotype was observed many times. It has no known antigen specificity. Base qualities are not recorded, but no much larger clone differs from it by a single base. Library construction relied on 5' RACE. For sequencing, a NextSeq 500 was employed. To correct for sequencing error and PCR bias, the TCR library protocol tagged individual cDNA molecules with unique molecular identifiers. Both TCR alpha and beta chains were sequenced, and tight co-correlation was observed between alpha and beta sequence abundances in each sample. Per the original workflow: Decombinator V4 was used to annotate TCR sequences for V gene, J gene and CDR3. Expanded TCRs were defined as changing significantly between any two time points under a Poisson model with p below 0.0001. TCR abundances were normalised to the total number of TCRs sequenced in each sample and reported as counts per million. MAIT TCRs were defined by TRAV1-2 paired with TRAJ12, TRAJ20 or TRAJ33, and iNKT TCRs by TRAV10 paired with TRAJ18. VDJdb, accessed 1 November 2021, was searched for CMV, EBV and SARS-CoV-2 annotated TCRs, excluding TCRs annotated for multiple antigens. Clones were called with MiXCR by TCRdb after fastp trimmed the public reads at Q25, and only in-frame beta chains were retained. Identical CDR3 proteins give one entry, which carries the most common genes and DNA. V and J calls and clone size were set by TCRdb, not the authors. Recorded for this sample are about 77,000 distinct CDR3 sequences; around 16% of them occurred a single time. 2.5% to 3% of the sample comes from the top ten.

The entry originates in a study of early T cells in non-severe SARS-CoV-2 infection (dated by TCRdb to 2020 to 2023). Some background on the complete study: Because TCR sequencing relied on bulk RNA taken from unsorted whole blood, pairing of alpha and beta chains was not possible.

Broad study findings and their caveats: VDJdb matching was skewed toward anti-spike CD8 responses and likely underestimated virus-specific expansions, missing private and CD4 specificities.

The study was a case-control design nested within a healthcare worker cohort in London, UK, with weekly nasopharyngeal swab PCR tests and blood sampling. Healthcare workers were enrolled in the week of the UK lockdown, from 23 to 31 March 2020, and were followed every week for up to roughly 15 weeks. V is pared back by 1 base and J by 4 bases, with 8 bases lying between the germline termini. Spanning cysteine to phenylalanine, the CDR3 consists of 14 amino acids. Just CDR3 DNA is preserved here, 42 bases in frame from base 1. Here the chain combines TRBV12-3 or TRBV12-4 and TRBJ1-5; possibly the D gene is TRBD1, per 5 matching bases. Material for sequencing was whole blood. The receptor's source is an adult who was a healthcare worker with PCR-confirmed SARS-CoV-2 infection or an uninfected control (not recorded which). This receptor has the CDR3 CASSLVGGNQPQHF. The sequenced DNA is TGTGCCAGCAGTTTAGTGGGGGGAAATCAGCCCCAGCATTTT.